The TCR beta chain described here comes from a study of cytomegalovirus exposure and HLA in healthy donors. Vbeta (60) and Jbeta (13) primers were used in the PCR. Here immunoSEQ multiplex PCR was the method, and the copy in TCRdb shows in-frame clones only, minus some. Seen here are 250,000 to 350,000 clones, 86% observed once, and the top ten hold approximately 4.3%. Study results and limitations: Accurate prediction of HLA-A and HLA-B alleles (for most subjects) was reportedly achieved from TCR beta sequences.

On this clone: The antigen remains unidentified.

Material for sequencing was PBMCs. This TCR was recovered from a man aged 40-50 years in good health and CMV-seropositive.

The CDR3, as DNA: TGTGCCATTGTCCCGGGACAGGGTGGTTCAGATACGCAGTATTTT. It translates to CAIVPGQGGSDTQYF. The chain links TRBV6-1 to TRBJ2-3, with 9 bases that match TRBD1. The J segment lost 4 bases and the V segment lost 10 bases, leaving 12 bases of the junction unmatched. The germline CDR1 and CDR2 sequences are MNHNS and SASEGT. CDR3 size: 15 residues.